These 22 T cell receptor beta chains share one sample of origin, sequenced in a study of cytomegalovirus exposure and HLA in healthy donors. Use of 60 Vbeta and 13 Jbeta primers characterized the PCR. TCRdb's table, derived via immunoSEQ multiplex PCR, lists solely in-frame clones and lacks some. The sample has 75,000 to 90,000 clones, 65% to 75% seen once. Sample: PBMCs. The source is a young man in good health and CMV-seropositive.

This chain links TRBV19 with TRBJ2-2; 12 positions agree with TRBD2. Germline V gene sequence: CDR1 LNHDA, CDR2 SQIVND (reference sequence). This CDR3 spans 14 amino acids. With V trimmed by 8 bases and J by 9 bases, 7 bases remained unmatched. The CDR3 sequence is CASSKTSGGWELFF. DNA of the CDR3: TGTGCCAGTTCAAAGACTAGCGGGGGCTGGGAGCTGTTTTTT.

This clone was counted a few times. The V call is TRBV4-1, the J call TRBJ1-4; 9 bases line up with TRBD1. V lost 1 base and J lost 8; bases outside the gene matches: 8. This CDR3 region has 16 residues. The germline CDR1 and CDR2 sequences are MGHRA and YSYEKL. This CDR3 reads CASSQGFNRGREKLFF. CDR3 nucleotides: TGCGCCAGCAGCCAAGGGTTTAACAGGGGGCGCGAAAAACTGTTTTTT.

The chain links TRBV30 to TRBJ1-1, with D hard to call. The CDR3 spans 14 residues. CDR1 GTSNPN and CDR2 SVGIG come from the germline V gene (reference sequence). V was shortened by 7 bases and J by 1 base, with 16 bases between the two germline ends. The CDR3 here is CASRPTDSNTEAFF. In DNA, the CDR3 is TGTGCCTCCCGCCCGACGGACTCGAACACTGAAGCTTTCTTT.

The chain joins TRBV27 to TRBJ1-5, with D uncertain. Germline lookup yields CDR1 MNHEY and CDR2 SMNVEV (reference sequence). The length of the CDR3 is 16 residues. Trimming left V 2 bases short and J 1 base short, with 12 bases between. This chain's CDR3 is CASSLNSGMSNQPQHF. For the CDR3, the DNA is TGTGCCAGCAGTTTAAATAGTGGTATGAGCAATCAGCCCCAGCATTTT.

The V call is TRBV6-1, the J call TRBJ2-7; possibly TRBD2 for D (6 bases). This CDR3 comprises 13 residues. Germline CDR1 and CDR2: MNHNS and SASEGT. The V gene lost 8 bases and the J gene lost 2 bases, with 13 bases spanning the gap. This chain's CDR3 is CASAAGGPYEQYF. CDR3 coding DNA: TGTGCCAGCGCGGCCGGGGGACCCTACGAGCAGTACTTC.

The sample holds a few counts of this clone. The CDR3 region is CASSQEGGALTYGYTF. The CDR3 region has the DNA TGCGCCAGCAGCCAAGAAGGGGGGGCTCTGACTTATGGCTACACCTTC. The rearrangement uses TRBV4-1 and TRBJ1-2, with D possibly being TRBD1 (6 bases). Between the trimmed V and J ends, which lost 0 bases and 5 bases, there was a span of 16 bases. Germline V lookup: CDR1 MGHRA, CDR2 YSYEKL. The CDR3 runs to 16 residues.

The chain is built from TRBV6-5 and TRBJ1-4; D remains ambiguous. V lost 6 bases to trimming and J lost 7 bases, with 15 bases between them. Germline lookup yields CDR1 MNHEY and CDR2 SVGAGI. The CDR3 extends over 14 amino acids. The CDR3 DNA reads as TGTGCCAGCAGCCCTGAGGGAGATGGTGAAAAACTGTTTTTT. Translating gives CASSPEGDGEKLFF.

This chain links TRBV5-1 with TRBJ2-7; 8 bases line up with TRBD1. The germline CDR1 and CDR2 sequences are SGHRS and YFSETQ. The junction had 4 bases not matched to a gene; V was cut back by 4 bases and J by 1 base. CDR3 size: 14 residues. In DNA form, the CDR3 reads TGCGCCAGCAGCCCTACAGGGGGATCCTACGAGCAGTACTTC. The encoded protein is CASSPTGGSYEQYF.

The genes are TRBV21-1 and TRBJ1-1; the D call TRBD1 from the table was never checked on the DNA. TRBV21-1 is noted as a pseudogene. This CDR3 has 16 amino acids. DNA of the CDR3: TGTGCCAGCAGCTCTCGACCCGACAGGGCGAACACTGAAGCTTTCTTT. Its protein product is CASSSRPDRANTEAFF.

The CDR3 here is CASSLVGGPYEQYF. The CDR3 nucleotides read TGCGCCAGCAGCTTGGTGGGGGGTCCCTACGAGCAGTACTTC. The chain recombines TRBV5-1 with TRBJ2-7; the D gene is possibly TRBD2 (6 bases). Germline V gene lookup returns CDR1 SGHRS and CDR2 YFSETQ. This CDR3 is 14 amino acids long. The V and J ends lost 0 bases and 2 bases respectively, with 9 bases between them.

The chain carries TRBV7-2 and TRBJ2-5, with TRBD1 matching 7 bases. Trimming took 6 bases from V and 2 from J; bases not matched to a gene: 12. This CDR3 has 16 residues. In germline, CDR1 is SGHTA, CDR2 FQGNSA. The CDR3 region is CASSSERLGQQETQYF. The CDR3 coding sequence is TGTGCCAGCAGTTCCGAGCGGTTGGGACAGCAAGAGACCCAGTACTTC.

This chain links TRBV29-1 with TRBJ2-1; 8 bases line up with TRBD2. Trimming at V came to 2 bases and at J to 4 bases, leaving 7 bases not matched to a gene. Germline lookup yields CDR1 SQVTM and CDR2 ANQGSEA. This CDR3 region has 15 residues. For the CDR3, the DNA is TGCAGCGTTGAAAGGTTTCGGGGGGGGTACAATGAGCAGTTCTTC. Its translation: CSVERFRGGYNEQFF.

The chain employs TRBV6-1 and TRBJ1-5; D remains ambiguous. Germline V gene lookup returns CDR1 MNHNS and CDR2 SASEGT. The CDR3 is 16 residues long. Deletions cut 2 bases from V and 0 bases from J, with 11 bases between. The CDR3 region is CASSELAGYSNQPQHF. CDR3 DNA sequence: TGTGCCAGCAGTGAATTGGCAGGTTATAGCAATCAGCCCCAGCATTTT.

The chain is built from TRBV4-2 and TRBJ1-1; 8 bases are a match to TRBD1. CDR1 and CDR2 (germline): LGHNA, YNFKEQ. Trimming cost V 1 base and J 8 bases; bases outside gene matches: 6. The CDR3 covers 14 residues. CDR3 protein: CASSQGGQGGEAFF. The DNA for the CDR3 is TGTGCCAGCAGCCAAGGTGGACAGGGAGGGGAAGCTTTCTTT.

The chain employs TRBV11-2 and TRBJ1-1; D gene ambiguous. The CDR3 has 13 residues. CDR1 and CDR2 (germline): SGHAT, FQNNGV. V dropped 1 base and J dropped 2 bases, with 5 bases sitting between them. The CDR3: CASSLALNTEAFF. The DNA for the CDR3 is TGTGCCAGCAGCTTAGCCCTTAACACTGAAGCTTTCTTT.

This sequence joins TRBV28 and TRBJ2-7; 8 nucleotides align to TRBD1. Germline trimming cut 5 bases from V and 2 bases from J; bases unmatched to any gene: 5. The germline V gene has CDR1 MDHEN and CDR2 SYDVKM. This CDR3 is built from 14 residues. CDR3 amino acids: CASSPLGQAYEQYF. CDR3 nucleotides: TGTGCCAGCAGTCCACTGGGACAGGCCTACGAGCAGTACTTC.

V is TRBV7-9 and J is TRBJ1-4; D gene unclear. V lost 5 bases to trimming and J lost 0 bases, with 13 bases between them. Germline assignment: CDR1 SEHNR and CDR2 FQNEAQ (reference sequence). This CDR3 has 16 amino acids. The chain's CDR3 is CASSRTSGTTNEKLFF. CDR3 bases: TGTGCCAGCAGCCGAACGTCAGGTACAACTAATGAAAAACTGTTTTTT.

This chain uses TRBV4-1 with TRBJ2-7; TRBD1 is a possible D gene (6 bases). CDR1 is MGHRA, CDR2 YSYEKL, per germline. The V gene lost 0 bases and the J gene lost 4 bases, with 16 bases spanning the gap. The CDR3 contains 16 residues. CDR3 DNA: TGCGCCAGCAGCCAAGATCGTACAGGGAGAAGATACGAGCAGTACTTC. Translation gives CASSQDRTGRRYEQYF.

V and J are TRBV27 and TRBJ1-2; weak D call: TRBD1 (5 bases). The CDR3 totals 14 residues. The V gene lost 5 bases and the J gene lost 8 bases, with 18 bases spanning the gap. Germline V CDR1 and CDR2: MNHEY, SMNVEV (reference sequence). The CDR3 region is CASSPGRGSRGYTF. CDR3 nucleotide sequence: TGTGCCAGCAGTCCCGGGCGGGGCAGTAGGGGCTACACCTTC.

The CDR3 spells CASSQGDTASHGYTF. CDR3 nucleotides: TGTGCCAGCAGCCAAGGGGACACCGCAAGCCATGGCTACACCTTC. The chain combines TRBV14 with TRBJ1-2, with D maybe TRBD1 (6 bases). The CDR3 is 15 residues long. Germline loops: CDR1 SGHDN, CDR2 FVKESK. Trimming removed 1 base at V and 6 bases at J, with 15 bases between.

The chain is built from TRBV7-2 and TRBJ1-1; D might be TRBD1 (6 bases). V shed 5 bases and J shed 5 bases, with 15 bases lying between them. CDR3 length: 14 amino acids. The germline gives CDR1 SGHTA, CDR2 FQGNSA. The CDR3 nucleotides read TGTGCCAGCAGCCGTGGAGGGGGGGGGACTGAAGCTTTCTTT. Protein product: CASSRGGGGTEAFF. Using reference TRBV7-2 and TRBJ1-1 for the parts outside the CDR3, the full variable domain is GAGVSQSPSNKVTEKGKDVELRCDPISGHTALYWYRQSLGQGLEFLIYFQGNSAPDKSGLPSDRFSAERTGGSVSTLTIQRTQQEDSAVYLCASSRGGGGTEAFFGQGTRLTVV.

J is TRBJ2-1 and V is TRBV9, with 7 bases aligning to TRBD1. Germline lookup yields CDR1 SGDLS and CDR2 YYNGEE. V was clipped by 2 bases and J by 7 bases; unmatched bases: 6. The CDR3 totals 14 residues. The CDR3 is CASSVLDRENEQFF. CDR3 DNA: TGTGCCAGCAGCGTGTTAGACAGGGAAAATGAGCAGTTCTTC.